What follows describes a single TCR beta chain. Its antigen remains unknown. The record originates from a study of PD-1 blockade in classical Hodgkin lymphoma. Findings and caveats of the study: The study reported lower baseline TCR diversity in newly diagnosed patients than in healthy donors. CD4+ TCR diversity climbed significantly by C4D1, unlike CD8+ TCR diversity.

Every patient experienced relapse after autologous stem cell transplantation, and brentuximab vedotin exposure varied. Libraries were prepared by immunoSEQ multiplex PCR; TCRdb keeps only in-frame clonotypes and omits some of them. The sample has around 40,000 clones; about 71% are singletons. The CDR3 length is 15 residues. With V trimmed by 5 bases and J by 0 bases, 4 bases remained unmatched. Germline V gene lookup returns CDR1 SGHVS and CDR2 FNYEAQ. The sequence derives from a human donor with classical Hodgkin lymphoma. The material was peripheral blood mononuclear cells (PBMCs), obtained at baseline. This sequence joins TRBV7-6 and TRBJ2-3; 8 nucleotides agree with TRBD2. The CDR3 DNA reads as TGTGCCAGCAGCCCGAAGCGGGGGAGCACAGATACGCAGTATTTT. Its translation is CASSPKRGSTDTQYF.